The clone carrying this TCR delta chain has at least ten counts. Its target is unknown. The TCRdb protein, from a much larger clone, departs from this DNA's translation at residue 10, likely by read error; the protein shown derives from the DNA. Vgamma9/Vdelta2+ and Vdelta2-negative gammadelta T cells were flow-sorted from PBMC for bulk sequencing. This entry is derived from a study of γδ T cells in repeated Plasmodium falciparum infection. For the study at large: Donors were malaria-exposed Malian children or age- and gender-matched Australian children.

Study-level results: Vgamma9/Vdelta2+ repertoires stayed stably polyclonal over time and infection.

Both TRG and TRD chains were sequenced from each sorted sample. TCRdb processed the multiplex PCR reads again with the CATT caller. The sample carries 45,000 to 70,000 delta-chain clones, around 1.8% recorded once. Trimming removed 3 bases from V and 4 bases from J, with 27 bases in between. This CDR3 region has 19 residues. The germline V gene has CDR1 TSWWSYY and CDR2 QGS. The clonotype was recovered from a pool of human donors (malaria-infected and uninfected, not separated). Input material: gamma-delta T cells from blood. The rearrangement joins TRDV1 to TRDJ1; D unclear. As DNA, the CDR3 is TGTGCTCTTGGGGACGCTATCCAAGCTAGGCCGATTCCGTACGATAAACTCATCTTT. Protein sequence: CALGDAIQARPIPYDKLIF.